The 14 T cell receptor beta chains below were found in one sample sequenced in a study of shared clonotypes between healthy human individuals. Some clones are missing from TCRdb's copy, which holds only in-frame ones; the method was immunoSEQ multiplex PCR. The profile covers about 1 million clones, with about 74% appearing a single time and over 1.3% taken by the ten largest. Material: memory CD4+ T cells sorted from blood. Subset noted: CD45RA-negative fraction. The receptors come from a man between 18 and 35 years old in good health.

The rearrangement joins TRBV29-1 to TRBJ2-5; D might be TRBD2 (5 bases). This CDR3 is 14 amino acids long. The germline V and J ends were trimmed by 8 bases and 1 base, with 17 bases remaining between them. Germline CDR1 is SQVTM and CDR2 is ANQGSEA. The CDR3 here is CSTNADGVQETQYF. The CDR3 DNA is TGCAGCACAAACGCGGACGGGGTCCAAGAGACCCAGTACTTC. Full variable domain (outside the CDR3, taken from reference TRBV29-1 and TRBJ2-5): SAVISQKPSRDICQRGTSLTIQCQVDSQVTMMFWYRQQPGQSLTLIATANQGSEATYESGFVIDKFPISRPNLTFSTLTVSNMSPEDSSIYLCSTNADGVQETQYFGPGTRLLVL.

The gene calls are TRBV4-1 and TRBJ1-2; 10 bases align to TRBD1. The CDR3 extends over 15 amino acids. J lost 3 bases, V lost 5 bases, and 6 bases had no gene match. CDR1 and CDR2 (germline): MGHRA, YSYEKL. CDR3: CASSVRQGADYGYTF. CDR3 sequence (DNA): TGCGCCAGCAGCGTAAGACAGGGGGCTGACTATGGCTACACCTTC.

This chain links TRBV6-6 with TRBJ2-7; D call uncertain. The germline V and J ends were trimmed by 3 bases and 7 bases, with 10 bases remaining between them. Germline lookup yields CDR1 MNHNY and CDR2 SVGAGI (reference sequence). The CDR3 runs 12 residues. The CDR3 coding sequence is TGTGCCAGCAGTTATTCTATCACGGAGCAGTACTTC. This translates into CASSYSITEQYF.

The chain recombines TRBV6-1 with TRBJ2-1, with 8 bases fitting TRBD2. V was clipped by 2 bases and J by 6 bases; unmatched bases: 12. In germline, CDR1 is MNHNS, CDR2 SASEGT. CDR3 length: 17 residues. The CDR3 DNA sequence: TGTGCCAGCAGTGAACGGATCGGGAGGGCCGGCGGCAATGAGCAGTTCTTC. It yields the protein CASSERIGRAGGNEQFF.

This clone came up a few times. The gene calls are TRBV28 and TRBJ2-3; tentatively, D is TRBD1 (5 bases). This CDR3 spans 15 amino acids. Germline V gives CDR1 MDHEN, CDR2 SYDVKM. Trimming removed 8 bases at V and 0 bases at J, with 15 bases between. The CDR3 loop is CASRLRQRSTDTQYF. The DNA for the CDR3 is TGTGCCAGCCGGTTGAGACAGAGAAGCACAGATACGCAGTATTTT.

The chain joins TRBV5-5 to TRBJ2-1, with D perhaps TRBD2 (6 bases). This CDR3 has 15 amino acids. CDR1 and CDR2 (germline): SGHKS, YYEKEE (reference sequence). V shed 2 bases and J shed 0 bases, with 9 bases lying between them. CDR3: CASSFRDFSYNEQFF. The CDR3 region has the DNA TGTGCCAGCAGCTTCCGGGACTTCTCCTACAATGAGCAGTTCTTC.

The chain has TRBV28 and TRBJ2-2; D is possibly TRBD1 or TRBD2 (5 bases each). The V end was cut by 8 bases, the J end by 1 base, with 14 bases between. Germline V gives CDR1 MDHEN, CDR2 SYDVKM. The CDR3 length is 15 residues. The CDR3 nucleotides read TGTGCCAGCGTATTCGGGACCCAGAACACCGGGGAGCTGTTTTTT. Its translation: CASVFGTQNTGELFF.

The CDR3 loop is CASSYRLAGTNTGELFF. CDR3 coding DNA: TGTGCCAGCAGCTACCGACTAGCGGGGACGAACACCGGGGAGCTGTTTTTT. This chain links TRBV7-2 with TRBJ2-2; 11 bases line up with TRBD2. Germline loops: CDR1 SGHTA, CDR2 FQGNSA. The trim removed 4 bases at V and 0 bases at J, leaving 4 bases unmatched. The CDR3 covers 17 residues.

The V call is TRBV11-3, the J call TRBJ2-3; no firm D call. Germline loops: CDR1 SGHNT, CDR2 YENEEA. V gave up 5 bases and J gave up 0 bases, with 9 bases separating them. The CDR3 has 14 residues. The CDR3 loop is CASSRTRSTDTQYF. The CDR3 DNA follows: TGTGCCAGCAGCCGAACCCGAAGCACAGATACGCAGTATTTT.

This clone was seen a handful of times. The chain uses TRBV11-2 and TRBJ2-3; D gene ambiguous. The CDR3 is 15 residues long. Germline V gives CDR1 SGHAT, CDR2 FQNNGV. V lost 6 bases to trimming and J lost 2 bases, with 15 bases between them. The CDR3 spells CASSSRPDSTDTQYF. CDR3 nucleotide sequence: TGTGCCAGCAGTTCACGGCCTGACTCCACAGATACGCAGTATTTT.

In this sample, this clone turned up many times. The sample carries other DNA sequences with the same CDR3. This sequence joins TRBV5-4 and TRBJ1-5; D not certain. The length of the CDR3 is 17 residues. Trimming stripped 0 bases from V and 0 bases from J, with 13 bases between. CDR1 and CDR2 from the germline V gene are SGHNT and YYREEE (reference sequence). In nucleotides, the CDR3 is TGTGCCAGCAGCTTGGGAGGTCAGACGACTAGCAATCAGCCCCAGCATTTT. This codes for CASSLGGQTTSNQPQHF. Full variable domain (missing parts from reference TRBV5-4 and TRBJ1-5): ETGVTQSPTHLIKTRGQQVTLRCSSQSGHNTVSWYQQALGQGPQFIFQYYREEENGRGNFPPRFSGLQFPNYSSELNVNALELDDSALYLCASSLGGQTTSNQPQHFGDGTRLSIL.

This clone was found once. This rearrangement joins TRBV6-5 to TRBJ1-1; D uncertain. The CDR3 has 12 amino acids. Trimming took off 6 bases at V and 2 bases at J, with 7 bases between the two ends. Germline CDR1 reads MNHEY; CDR2 reads SVGAGI. The CDR3 DNA is TGTGCCAGCAGAAAGATAAACACTGAAGCTTTCTTT. Translating it yields CASRKINTEAFF.

The genes are TRBV5-4 and TRBJ2-2, with 7 bases that match TRBD1. Germline V gene data show CDR1 as SGHNT and CDR2 as YYREEE (reference sequence). The J segment lost 1 base and the V segment lost 4 bases, leaving 13 bases of the junction unmatched. The CDR3 contains 18 residues. The CDR3 nucleotides are TGTGCCAGCAGCCCTAGACCCTACCGACAGGGGAACACCGGGGAGCTGTTTTTT. Translation: CASSPRPYRQGNTGELFF. The full variable domain, with the rest looked up from reference TRBV5-4 and TRBJ2-2, is ETGVTQSPTHLIKTRGQQVTLRCSSQSGHNTVSWYQQALGQGPQFIFQYYREEENGRGNFPPRFSGLQFPNYSSELNVNALELDDSALYLCASSPRPYRQGNTGELFFGEGSRLTVL.

This sequence joins TRBV19 and TRBJ1-5, with TRBD1 matching 8 bases. This CDR3 has 15 residues. The germline gives CDR1 LNHDA, CDR2 SQIVND (reference sequence). Germline trimming cut 3 bases from V and 4 bases from J; bases unmatched to any gene: 5. CDR3 sequence reads: CASSIHRGENQPQHF. Here the CDR3 DNA reads TGTGCCAGTAGTATTCACAGGGGGGAAAATCAGCCCCAGCATTTT.